One and the same sample provided the 16 T cell receptor beta chains below, sequenced in a study of graft-versus-host responses after intestinal transplantation (dated by TCRdb to the early 2020s). Library method: the immunoSEQ multiplex PCR assay. What TCRdb holds here is the immuneACCESS table cut down to in-frame rearrangements. Part of the clones is not present; checked against another copy, under half of the missing clones reflect an unresolved V gene, and the others are unexplained. This sample has under 20,000 clones in its table, and 80% to 90% of those were observed once. The ten largest clones take up about 6.3% of the sample. The source material was bone marrow, sampled roughly 120 days after intestinal transplantation. The receptors were gathered from a human patient who received an intestinal transplant, so some T cells may come from the graft donor.

Of note for this clone: Within the sample, other DNA sequences also encode this same CDR3. The chain combines TRBV25-1 with TRBJ1-4, with 7 bases that match TRBD1. The CDR3 runs 18 residues. J gave up 4 bases and V 5 bases, and 16 bases lay outside the gene matches. CDR1 and CDR2 (germline): MGHDK, SYGVNS. CDR3 loop: CASSPPIKGAGFNEKLFF. The CDR3 DNA sequence: TGTGCCAGCAGTCCTCCGATAAAGGGGGCGGGGTTTAATGAAAAACTGTTTTTT.

The chain carries TRBV5-1 and TRBJ1-5; D not resolved. The V gene lost 2 bases and the J gene lost 5 bases, with 8 bases spanning the gap. The CDR3 extends over 13 amino acids. The germline CDR1 and CDR2 sequences are SGHRS and YFSETQ. The CDR3 sequence: CASSFRGDQPQHF. CDR3 bases: TGCGCCAGCAGCTTCCGAGGAGATCAGCCCCAGCATTTT.

V gene TRBV4-1 combines with J gene TRBJ1-5; D remains ambiguous. V shed 0 bases and J shed 10 bases, with 19 bases lying between them. From germline, CDR1 is MGHRA and CDR2 YSYEKL. The CDR3 spans 16 residues. Here the CDR3 DNA reads TGCGCCAGCAGCCAAGAGGGAGCGGTGGGTCTTGAACCCCAGCATTTT. Amino acids: CASSQEGAVGLEPQHF.

The rearrangement links TRBV4-1 to TRBJ1-2; D uncertain. The CDR3 is 14 amino acids. CDR1 MGHRA and CDR2 YSYEKL come from the germline V gene. The germline V and J ends were trimmed by 4 bases and 5 bases, with 14 bases remaining between them. The CDR3 DNA sequence: TGCGCCAGCAGCCTCCAGCGGGAAGTTTATGGCTACACCTTC. Translation gives CASSLQREVYGYTF.

The chain carries TRBV11-1 and TRBJ2-1, with D possibly matching TRBD2 (5 bases). The CDR3 runs to 14 residues. The V end was cut by 7 bases, the J end by 10 bases, with 20 bases between. Germline-derived CDR1 and CDR2 are SGHAT and FQDESV (reference sequence). This CDR3 is CASNTPSSGEEQFF. In nucleotides, the CDR3 is TGTGCCAGCAACACCCCCTCCTCCGGGGAGGAGCAGTTCTTC.

The chain joins TRBV7-3 to TRBJ2-3; D ambiguous. This CDR3 has 14 amino acids. Deletions cut 1 base from V and 4 bases from J, with 9 bases between. Germline V CDR1 and CDR2: SGHTA, FQGTGA. The CDR3 is CASSLRVEADTQYF. The CDR3 nucleotides read TGTGCCAGCAGCTTAAGGGTAGAAGCAGATACGCAGTATTTT.

The chain employs TRBV29-1 and TRBJ1-2; D is undetermined. This CDR3 has 11 residues. Trimming cost V 5 bases and J 7 bases, with 11 bases left between them. Germline loops: CDR1 SQVTM, CDR2 ANQGSEA. CDR3 in DNA: TGCAGCGTTCTAACATCGGGTGGCTACACCTTC. Translation gives CSVLTSGGYTF.

This clone has only a few counts. Other DNA sequences in this sample translate to the same CDR3. The genes are TRBV19 and TRBJ2-2; no firm D call. V shed 3 bases and J shed 3 bases, with 5 bases lying between them. This CDR3 contains 13 residues. Germline lookup yields CDR1 LNHDA and CDR2 SQIVND (reference sequence). The CDR3 DNA follows: TGTGCCAGTAGTATTTCGGACACCGGGGAGCTGTTTTTT. Amino acid sequence: CASSISDTGELFF.

CDR3 amino acids: CASSVDIAGGPHNEQFF. The CDR3 DNA reads TGTGCCAGCAGCGTAGATATAGCGGGAGGGCCCCACAATGAGCAGTTCTTC. This chain joins TRBV9 and TRBJ2-1; TRBD2 matches at 11 bases. Germline loops: CDR1 SGDLS, CDR2 YYNGEE. V lost 0 bases to trimming and J lost 5 bases; unmatched junction nucleotides: 7. The CDR3 contains 17 residues.

This CDR3 reads CASSIRGSTNEKLFF. The CDR3 bases are TGTGCCAGTAGTATTAGGGGATCAACTAATGAAAAACTGTTTTTT. The chain uses TRBV19 and TRBJ1-4; the D gene is possibly TRBD1 (5 bases). There are 15 residues in the CDR3. V lost 3 bases and J lost 0, with 8 bases in between. Germline CDR1 and CDR2: LNHDA and SQIVND (reference sequence).

The chain has TRBV11-1 and TRBJ2-7; D is undetermined. This CDR3 contains 15 residues. V shed 6 bases and J shed 0 bases, with 15 bases lying between them. Germline CDR1 SGHAT, CDR2 FQDESV (reference sequence). CDR3 amino acids: CASSPSYGDSYEQYF. The CDR3 DNA follows: TGTGCCAGCAGTCCAAGCTATGGGGACTCCTACGAGCAGTACTTC.

This rearrangement joins TRBV28 to TRBJ2-3; the D is unclear. Trimming took 7 bases from V and 2 from J, leaving 13 bases between them. This CDR3 contains 14 residues. The V gene's germline CDR1 is MDHEN and CDR2 SYDVKM. This CDR3 is CASTHPGSTDTQYF. Written as DNA, the CDR3 is TGTGCCAGCACCCATCCCGGGTCCACAGATACGCAGTATTTT.

This clone was seen only a few times. The chain is built from TRBV6-1 and TRBJ1-3, with D perhaps matching TRBD1 (6 bases). The CDR3 covers 15 residues. Germline loops: CDR1 MNHNS, CDR2 SASEGT. The V end was cut by 6 bases, the J end by 0 bases, with 12 bases between. This chain's CDR3 is CASSSGANSGNTIYF. CDR3 DNA: TGTGCCAGCAGCTCGGGGGCCAACTCTGGAAACACCATATATTTT.

The rearrangement joins TRBV28 to TRBJ2-1; D gene ambiguous. CDR3 length equals 16 residues. Trimming took 4 bases from V and 2 from J, leaving 15 bases between them. Germline V gene data show CDR1 as MDHEN and CDR2 as SYDVKM. CDR3 sequence reads: CASSSNSLPPYNEQFF. CDR3 bases: TGTGCCAGCAGTTCCAACTCTCTCCCTCCCTACAATGAGCAGTTCTTC.

The J gene is TRBJ2-7, the V gene TRBV28; no clear D gene. This CDR3 spans 16 amino acids. V lost 1 base and J 1 base, leaving 14 bases between the germline ends. Germline V gene lookup returns CDR1 MDHEN and CDR2 SYDVKM. The CDR3 loop reads CASSLFSWVESYEQYF. CDR3 in DNA: TGTGCCAGCAGTTTATTTAGCTGGGTAGAGTCCTACGAGCAGTACTTC.

The rearrangement links TRBV21-1 to TRBJ2-7. TRBV21-1 is an annotated pseudogene. CDR3 length: 16 residues. This CDR3 is CASTEPGHRRTYEQYF. In nucleotides, the CDR3 is TGTGCCAGCACCGAGCCGGGGCACAGGAGGACCTACGAGCAGTACTTC.